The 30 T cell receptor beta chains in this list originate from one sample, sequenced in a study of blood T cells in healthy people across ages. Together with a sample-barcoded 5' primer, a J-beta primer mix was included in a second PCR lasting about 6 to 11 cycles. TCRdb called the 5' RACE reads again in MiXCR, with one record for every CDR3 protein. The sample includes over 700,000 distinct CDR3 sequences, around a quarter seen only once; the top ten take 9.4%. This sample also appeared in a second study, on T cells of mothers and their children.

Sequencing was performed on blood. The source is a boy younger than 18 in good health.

The CDR3 loop is CASSSAGQGTDTQYF. The DNA for the CDR3 is TGTGCCAGCAGCTCCGCGGGACAGGGCACAGATACGCAGTATTTT. V and J are TRBV7-9 and TRBJ2-3, with 8 bases identical to TRBD1. V shed 4 bases, J shed 1 base, and the junction held 4 bases outside the gene matches. The CDR3 has 15 residues. Germline assignment: CDR1 SEHNR and CDR2 FQNEAQ (reference sequence).

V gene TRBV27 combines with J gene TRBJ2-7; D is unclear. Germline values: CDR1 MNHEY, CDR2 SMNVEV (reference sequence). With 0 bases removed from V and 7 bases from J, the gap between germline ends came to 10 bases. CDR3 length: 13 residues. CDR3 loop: CASSLSERYEQYF. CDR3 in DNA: TGTGCCAGCAGTTTATCGGAAAGGTATGAGCAGTACTTC.

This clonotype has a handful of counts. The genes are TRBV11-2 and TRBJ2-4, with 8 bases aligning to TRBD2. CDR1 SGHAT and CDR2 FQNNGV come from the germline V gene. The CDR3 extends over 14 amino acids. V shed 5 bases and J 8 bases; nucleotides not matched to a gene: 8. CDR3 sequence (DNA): TGTGCCAGCAGCCCAAGCGGGAGTGGGTACATTCAGTACTTC. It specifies CASSPSGSGYIQYF. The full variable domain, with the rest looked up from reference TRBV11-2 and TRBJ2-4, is EAGVAQSPRYKIIEKRQSVAFWCNPISGHATLYWYQQILGQGPKLLIQFQNNGVVDDSQLPKDRFSAERLKGVDSTLKIQPAKLEDSAVYLCASSPSGSGYIQYFGAGTRLSVL.

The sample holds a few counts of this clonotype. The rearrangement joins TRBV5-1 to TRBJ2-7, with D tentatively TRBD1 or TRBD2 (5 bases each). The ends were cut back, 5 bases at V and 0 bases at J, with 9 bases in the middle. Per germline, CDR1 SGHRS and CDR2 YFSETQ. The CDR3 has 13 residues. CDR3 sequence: CASRMGVSYEQYF. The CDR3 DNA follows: TGCGCCAGCAGGATGGGGGTCTCCTACGAGCAGTACTTC.

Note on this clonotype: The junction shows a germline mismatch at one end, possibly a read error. In nucleotides, the CDR3 is TGCGCCAGCAGCTTAGACCCCTCCAACTACGGCTACACCTTC. Translated: CASSLDPSNYGYTF. This chain connects TRBV5-1 to TRBJ1-2; D call uncertain. Germline V gene sequence: CDR1 SGHRS, CDR2 YFSETQ. The CDR3 loop spans 14 amino acids.

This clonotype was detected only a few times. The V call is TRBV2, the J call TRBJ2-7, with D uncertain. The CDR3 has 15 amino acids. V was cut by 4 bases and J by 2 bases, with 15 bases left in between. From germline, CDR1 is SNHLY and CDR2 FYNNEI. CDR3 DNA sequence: TGTGCCAGCAGTGTTCGGGTAGTGCCAACCTACGAGCAGTACTTC. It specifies CASSVRVVPTYEQYF.

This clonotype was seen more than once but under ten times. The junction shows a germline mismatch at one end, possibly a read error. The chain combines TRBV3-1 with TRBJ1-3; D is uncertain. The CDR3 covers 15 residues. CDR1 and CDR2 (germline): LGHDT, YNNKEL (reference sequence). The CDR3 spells CASSQDTNSGNTVYF. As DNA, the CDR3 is TGTGCCAGCAGCCAAGACACGAACTCTGGAAACACCGTATATTTT.

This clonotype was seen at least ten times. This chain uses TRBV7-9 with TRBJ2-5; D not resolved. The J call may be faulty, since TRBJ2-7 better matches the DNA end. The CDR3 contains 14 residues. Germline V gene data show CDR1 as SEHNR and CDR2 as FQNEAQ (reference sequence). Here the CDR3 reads CASSLTGDSYEQYF. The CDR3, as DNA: TGTGCCAGCAGTTTAACGGGCGACTCCTACGAGCAGTACTTC.

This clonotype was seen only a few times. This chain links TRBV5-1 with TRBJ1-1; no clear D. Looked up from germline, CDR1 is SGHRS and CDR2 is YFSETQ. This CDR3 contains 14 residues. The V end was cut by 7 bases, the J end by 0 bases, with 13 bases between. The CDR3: CASRLVYMNTEAFF. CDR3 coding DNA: TGCGCCAGCCGTCTCGTGTACATGAACACTGAAGCTTTCTTT.

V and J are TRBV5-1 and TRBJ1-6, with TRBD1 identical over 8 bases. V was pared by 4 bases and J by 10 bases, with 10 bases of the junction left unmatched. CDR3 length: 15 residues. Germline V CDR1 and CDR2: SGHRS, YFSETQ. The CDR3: CASSQGQGGFSPLHF. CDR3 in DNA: TGCGCCAGCAGCCAAGGACAGGGTGGATTCTCACCCCTCCACTTT.

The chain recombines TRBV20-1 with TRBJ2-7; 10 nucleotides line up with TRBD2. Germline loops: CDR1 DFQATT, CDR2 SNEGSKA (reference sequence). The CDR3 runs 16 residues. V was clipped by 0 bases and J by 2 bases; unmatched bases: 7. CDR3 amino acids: CSARDLQLAGTYEQYF. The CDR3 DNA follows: TGCAGTGCTAGAGACCTACAACTAGCGGGAACCTACGAGCAGTACTTC.

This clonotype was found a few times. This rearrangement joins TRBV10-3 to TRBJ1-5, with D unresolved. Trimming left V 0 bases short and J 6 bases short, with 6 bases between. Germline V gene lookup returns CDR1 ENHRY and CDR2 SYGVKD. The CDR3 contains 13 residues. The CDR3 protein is CAISESSGQPQHF. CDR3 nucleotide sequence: TGTGCCATCAGTGAGTCATCGGGTCAGCCCCAGCATTTT.

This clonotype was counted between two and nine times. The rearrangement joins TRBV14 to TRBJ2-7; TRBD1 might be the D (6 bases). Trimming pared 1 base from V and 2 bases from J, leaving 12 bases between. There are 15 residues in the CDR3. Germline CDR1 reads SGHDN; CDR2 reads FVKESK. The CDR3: CASSQAPGVTYEQYF. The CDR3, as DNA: TGTGCCAGCAGCCAAGCACCAGGGGTAACCTACGAGCAGTACTTC.

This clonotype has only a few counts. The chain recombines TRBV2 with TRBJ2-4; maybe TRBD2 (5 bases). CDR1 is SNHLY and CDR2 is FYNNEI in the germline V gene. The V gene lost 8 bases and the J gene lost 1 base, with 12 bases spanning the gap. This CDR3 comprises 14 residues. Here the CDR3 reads CASCRGEAKNIQYF. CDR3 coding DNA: TGTGCCAGCTGCCGGGGTGAGGCCAAAAACATTCAGTACTTC.

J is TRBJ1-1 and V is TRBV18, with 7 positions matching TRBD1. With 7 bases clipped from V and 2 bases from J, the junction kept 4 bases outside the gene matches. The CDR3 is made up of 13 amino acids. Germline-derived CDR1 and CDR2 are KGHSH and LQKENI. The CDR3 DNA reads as TGTGCCAGCTTGGGACAGTCAAACACTGAAGCTTTCTTT. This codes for CASLGQSNTEAFF.

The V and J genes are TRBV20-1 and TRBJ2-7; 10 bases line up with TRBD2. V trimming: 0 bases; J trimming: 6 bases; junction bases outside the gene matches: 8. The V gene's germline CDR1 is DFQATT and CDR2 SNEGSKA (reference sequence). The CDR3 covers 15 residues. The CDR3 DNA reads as TGCAGTGCTAGAGATTGGGCTAGCGGGGGAACCGAGCAGTACTTC. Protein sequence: CSARDWASGGTEQYF.

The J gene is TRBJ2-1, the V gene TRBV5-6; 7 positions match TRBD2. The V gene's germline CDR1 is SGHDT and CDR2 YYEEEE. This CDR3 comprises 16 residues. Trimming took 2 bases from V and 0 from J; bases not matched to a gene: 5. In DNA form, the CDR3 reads TGTGCCAGCAGCTTCTCTAGCGGAGACTCCTACAATGAGCAGTTCTTC. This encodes CASSFSSGDSYNEQFF.

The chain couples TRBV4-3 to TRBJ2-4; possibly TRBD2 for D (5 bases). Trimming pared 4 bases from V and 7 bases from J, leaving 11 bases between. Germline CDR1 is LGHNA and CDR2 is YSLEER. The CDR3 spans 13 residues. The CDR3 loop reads CASSPDPGNIQYF. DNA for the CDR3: TGCGCCAGCAGCCCGGACCCGGGGAACATTCAGTACTTC.

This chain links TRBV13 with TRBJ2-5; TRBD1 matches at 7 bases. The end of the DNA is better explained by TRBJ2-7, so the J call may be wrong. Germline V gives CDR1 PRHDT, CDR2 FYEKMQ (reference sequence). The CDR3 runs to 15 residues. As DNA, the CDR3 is TGTGCCAGCAGCGGCCCCGGGACAGTGAACTACGAGCAGTACTTC. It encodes CASSGPGTVNYEQYF.

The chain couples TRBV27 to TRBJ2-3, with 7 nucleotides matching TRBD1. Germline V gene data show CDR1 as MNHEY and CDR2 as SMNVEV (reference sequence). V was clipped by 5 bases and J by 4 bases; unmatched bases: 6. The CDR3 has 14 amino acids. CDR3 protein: CASSERQGSDTQYF. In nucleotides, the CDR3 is TGTGCCAGCAGTGAACGACAGGGATCAGATACGCAGTATTTT.

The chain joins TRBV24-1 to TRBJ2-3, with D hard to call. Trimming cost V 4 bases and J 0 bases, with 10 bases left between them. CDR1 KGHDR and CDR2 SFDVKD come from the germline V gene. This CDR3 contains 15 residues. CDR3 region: CATSEGGLSTDTQYF. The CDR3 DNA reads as TGTGCCACCAGTGAAGGCGGCCTTAGCACAGATACGCAGTATTTT.

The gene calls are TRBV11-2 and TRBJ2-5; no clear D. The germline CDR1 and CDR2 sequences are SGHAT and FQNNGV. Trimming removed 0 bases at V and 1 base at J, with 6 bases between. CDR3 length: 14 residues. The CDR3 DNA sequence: TGTGCCAGCAGCTTAGATCCGGTCCAAGAGACCCAGTACTTC. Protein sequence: CASSLDPVQETQYF.

The CDR3 bases are TGTGCCAGTAGTATTCCCAGGACAGGGGGGAACACTGAAGCTTTCTTT. Its protein is CASSIPRTGGNTEAFF. This chain joins TRBV19 and TRBJ1-1; TRBD1 matches at 10 bases. Germline V CDR1 and CDR2: LNHDA, SQIVND (reference sequence). The CDR3 contains 16 residues. V shed 3 bases, J shed 1 base, and the junction held 5 bases outside the gene matches.

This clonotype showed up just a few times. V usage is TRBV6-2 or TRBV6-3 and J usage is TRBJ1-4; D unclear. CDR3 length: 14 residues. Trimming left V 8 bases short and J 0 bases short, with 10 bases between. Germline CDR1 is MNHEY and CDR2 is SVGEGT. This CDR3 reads CASFRQATNEKLFF. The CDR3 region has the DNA TGTGCCAGCTTTCGGCAGGCAACTAATGAAAAACTGTTTTTT.

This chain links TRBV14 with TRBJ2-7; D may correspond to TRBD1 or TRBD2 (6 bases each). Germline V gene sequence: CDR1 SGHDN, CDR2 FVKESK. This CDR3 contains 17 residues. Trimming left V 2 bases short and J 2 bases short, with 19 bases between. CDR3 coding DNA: TGTGCCAGCAGCCAAATTGGGTTGAGGGGGGCTACCTACGAGCAGTACTTC. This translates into CASSQIGLRGATYEQYF.

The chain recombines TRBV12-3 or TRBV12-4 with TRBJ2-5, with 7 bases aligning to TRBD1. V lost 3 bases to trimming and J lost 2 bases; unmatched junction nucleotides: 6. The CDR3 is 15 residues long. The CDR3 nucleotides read TGTGCCAGCAGTTTGACAGGGTGGGGACAAGAGACCCAGTACTTC. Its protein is CASSLTGWGQETQYF.

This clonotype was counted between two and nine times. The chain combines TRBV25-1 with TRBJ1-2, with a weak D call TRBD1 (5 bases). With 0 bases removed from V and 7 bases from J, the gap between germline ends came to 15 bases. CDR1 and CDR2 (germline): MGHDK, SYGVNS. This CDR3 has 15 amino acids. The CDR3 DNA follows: TGTGCCAGCAGTGAATACGGTTGGGGGGAGACTGGCTACACCTTC. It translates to CASSEYGWGETGYTF.

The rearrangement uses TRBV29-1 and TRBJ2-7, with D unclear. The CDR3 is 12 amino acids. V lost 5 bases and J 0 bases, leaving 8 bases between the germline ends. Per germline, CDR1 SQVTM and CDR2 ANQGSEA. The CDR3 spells CSVLLLSYEQYF. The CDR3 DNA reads TGCAGCGTTTTGCTCCTCTCCTACGAGCAGTACTTC.

The CDR3 DNA is TGTGCCAGCAGGGGAATCGGGACAGGGCTTCACGAGCAGTACTTC. Residues: CASRGIGTGLHEQYF. The genes are TRBV6-2 or TRBV6-3 and TRBJ2-7, with 9 bases identical to TRBD1. Germline V lookup: CDR1 MNHEY, CDR2 SVGEGT. The CDR3 is 15 amino acids. V lost 6 bases, J lost 5 bases, and 11 bases stayed unmatched.

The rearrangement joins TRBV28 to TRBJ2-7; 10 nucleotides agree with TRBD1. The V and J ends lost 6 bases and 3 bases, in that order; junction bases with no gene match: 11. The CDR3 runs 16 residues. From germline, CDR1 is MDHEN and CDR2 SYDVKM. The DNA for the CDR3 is TGTGCCAGCAGGAAGGACAGGGGGGAAGTGGGCTACGAGCAGTACTTC. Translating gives CASRKDRGEVGYEQYF.